One and the same sample provided the 7 T cell receptor beta chains below, sequenced in a study of blood T cells in healthy people across ages. The use of a sample-barcoded 5' primer and a J-beta primer mix characterized a second PCR of roughly 7 to 11 cycles. One entry per CDR3 protein results from TCRdb running MiXCR on the 5' RACE reads. The sample contains hundreds of thousands of distinct CDR3 sequences, 56% of which appear only once. Specimen: blood. The receptors come from a man in his forties in good health.

The chain links TRBV27 to TRBJ2-3; D is unclear. V was trimmed by 6 bases and J by 2 bases, leaving 15 bases between them. CDR3 size: 15 residues. The germline V gene encodes CDR1 MNHEY and CDR2 SMNVEV (reference sequence). CDR3 coding DNA: TGTGCCAGCAGCGATGACGGCGGATACACAGATACGCAGTATTTT. It encodes CASSDDGGYTDTQYF.

The chain uses TRBV28 and TRBJ1-6; D gene unclear. The CDR3 is made up of 14 amino acids. In germline, CDR1 is MDHEN, CDR2 SYDVKM. With 3 bases removed from V and 9 bases from J, the gap between germline ends came to 12 bases. CDR3 region: CASSFAGRGSPLHF. Written as DNA, the CDR3 is TGTGCCAGCAGTTTCGCAGGTCGGGGTTCACCCCTCCACTTT.

J is TRBJ2-1 and V is TRBV4-2; 9 positions match TRBD1. CDR1 is LGHNA, CDR2 YNFKEQ, per germline. This CDR3 has 16 amino acids. J lost 8 bases, V lost 0 bases, and 8 bases had no gene match. As DNA, the CDR3 is TGTGCCAGCAGCCAAGACGCCGGGACAGGGTCTGATGAGCAGTTCTTC. The encoded protein is CASSQDAGTGSDEQFF.

This chain links TRBV12-3 or TRBV12-4 with TRBJ2-5, with D unclear. The CDR3 extends over 12 amino acids. V was trimmed by 3 bases and J by 2 bases, leaving 4 bases between them. The CDR3 nucleotides read TGTGCCAGCAGTTTCTTTCAAGAGACCCAGTACTTC. As protein: CASSFFQETQYF.

This clonotype was seen more than once but under ten times. This chain connects TRBV7-9 to TRBJ2-6; 8 bases line up with TRBD1. Germline CDR1 is SEHNR and CDR2 is FQNEAQ (reference sequence). The CDR3 has 18 amino acids. V gave up 4 bases and J gave up 0 bases; unmatched junction bases: 8. The CDR3 region has the DNA TGTGCCAGCAGCTCCGGGACAGGTTTTCTCTCTGGGGCCAACGTCCTGACTTTC. It translates to CASSSGTGFLSGANVLTF.

The chain carries TRBV9 and TRBJ2-3; D is perhaps TRBD1 or TRBD2 (5 bases each). The V and J ends lost 4 bases and 10 bases respectively, with 31 bases between them. Germline V lookup: CDR1 SGDLS, CDR2 YYNGEE. There are 18 residues in the CDR3. The DNA of the CDR3 is TGTGCCAGCAGCCCACCGGGGTGGGGGACGGCTAGAGACCCATCGCAGTATTTT. Protein: CASSPPGWGTARDPSQYF.

This clonotype was seen once. This chain uses TRBV5-1 with TRBJ1-2; TRBD1 might be the D (6 bases). The CDR3 consists of 15 residues. V lost 5 bases and J lost 8, with 22 bases in between. CDR1 is SGHRS, CDR2 YFSETQ, per germline. The CDR3 nucleotides are TGCGCCAGCAGGCCTACCGCCTACGCAGGGGAAGGCTACACCTTC. Translation: CASRPTAYAGEGYTF.